One T cell receptor (beta chain) is described in this entry. Its antigen is currently unknown. The data were obtained in a study of vaccination and CD4 T cells after COVID-19. Time point: late sampling 161 to 241 days after vaccination in a few convalescent patients. The treatment: 10-day PBMC culture with coronavirus spike peptide pools or control peptides (ViraFEST assay). Sequenced with the Oncomine TCR Beta short-read assay was DNA taken from cultured CD4+ T cells. A single record per CDR3 protein comes from TCRdb applying MiXCR to the PCR reads. This repertoire shows about 16,000 distinct CDR3 sequences, about half found once; its top ten account for more than 15%. Trimming pared 4 bases from V and 9 bases from J, leaving 16 bases between. The CDR3 consists of 13 residues. CDR1 and CDR2 (germline): MNHEY, SVGEGT.

The genes are TRBV6-2 or TRBV6-3 and TRBJ2-7, with D perhaps TRBD1 (5 bases). The sequencing used CD4+ T cells from blood, cultured in vitro, collected about 7 months after SARS-CoV-2 vaccination. This clonotype was obtained from a human donor who had recovered from COVID-19. The CDR3 is CASSSIWQGGQYF. The CDR3 nucleotides read TGTGCCAGCAGTTCCATCTGGCAGGGCGGGCAGTACTTC.